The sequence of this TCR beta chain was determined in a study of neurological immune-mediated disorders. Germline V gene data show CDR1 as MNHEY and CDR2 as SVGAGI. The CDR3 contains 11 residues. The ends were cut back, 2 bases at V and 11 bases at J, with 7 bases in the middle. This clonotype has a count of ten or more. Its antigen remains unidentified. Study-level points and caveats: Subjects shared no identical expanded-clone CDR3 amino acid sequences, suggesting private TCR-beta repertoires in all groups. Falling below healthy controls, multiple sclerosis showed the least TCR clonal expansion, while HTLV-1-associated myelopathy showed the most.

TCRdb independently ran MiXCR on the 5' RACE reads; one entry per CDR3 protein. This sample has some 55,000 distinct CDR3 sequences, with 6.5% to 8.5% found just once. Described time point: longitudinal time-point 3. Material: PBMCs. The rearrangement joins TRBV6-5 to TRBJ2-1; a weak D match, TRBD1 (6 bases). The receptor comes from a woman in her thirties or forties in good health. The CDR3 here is CASSYGGQQFF. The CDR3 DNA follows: TGTGCCAGCAGTTACGGGGGCCAGCAGTTCTTC.